A single sample is the source of the 29 T cell receptor beta chains below, sequenced in a study of ipilimumab plus nivolumab after autologous stem cell transplantation. TCRdb's copy holds only in-frame clones and misses some; the assay was immunoSEQ multiplex PCR. The table lists about 9,800 clones, roughly three quarters of them singletons, with 15% to 20% in the top ten. The input for sequencing was PBMCs, taken in a trial of ipilimumab plus nivolumab as post-transplant consolidation. These TCRs come from a female donor with multiple myeloma.

This clone occurred once. V and J are TRBV9 and TRBJ2-1; the match to TRBD1 covers 10 bases. The trim removed 2 bases at V and 7 bases at J, leaving 6 bases unmatched. Per the germline V gene, CDR1 is SGDLS and CDR2 is YYNGEE. This CDR3 spans 15 amino acids. The CDR3 loop is CASSVWDRGRNEQFF. As DNA, the CDR3 is TGTGCCAGCAGCGTTTGGGACAGGGGAAGGAATGAGCAGTTCTTC. Looking up the rest from reference TRBV9 and TRBJ2-1 gives the full variable domain: DSGVTQTPKHLITATGQRVTLRCSPRSGDLSVYWYQQSLDQGLQFLIQYYNGEERAKGNILERFSAQQFPDLHSELNLSSLELGDSALYFCASSVWDRGRNEQFFGPGTRLTVL.

This chain links TRBV11-3 with TRBJ2-2; maybe TRBD2 (6 bases). This CDR3 comprises 15 residues. CDR1 and CDR2 from the germline V gene are SGHNT and YENEEA. Trimming stripped 3 bases from V and 2 bases from J, with 10 bases between. For the CDR3, the DNA is TGTGCCAGCAGCTTTCGGCGGGATAACACCGGGGAGCTGTTTTTT. It translates to CASSFRRDNTGELFF.

The chain links TRBV7-2 to TRBJ2-1; 14 bases line up with TRBD2. Germline CDR1 is SGHTA and CDR2 is FQGNSA. J was trimmed by 9 bases and V by 4 bases; bases with no gene match: 14. This CDR3 is 18 amino acids long. Written as DNA, the CDR3 is TGTGCCAGCAGCTCCGGGACTAGCGGGGGTTACCTGGAGAGTGAGCAGTTCTTC. This sequence encodes CASSSGTSGGYLESEQFF.

This clone was seen once. The chain combines TRBV7-3 with TRBJ2-1; 9 bases align to TRBD1. With V trimmed by 5 bases and J by 12 bases, 8 bases remained unmatched. CDR1 is SGHTA, CDR2 FQGTGA, per germline. The CDR3 has 13 residues. The CDR3 nucleotides read TGTGCCAGCAGCATAGGGACAGGGAAAGTGCAGTTCTTC. It is translated as CASSIGTGKVQFF.

The rearrangement links TRBV7-9 to TRBJ1-2, with TRBD1 matching 8 bases. Germline V gene sequence: CDR1 SEHNR, CDR2 FQNEAQ (reference sequence). The trim removed 0 bases at V and 6 bases at J, leaving 6 bases unmatched. The CDR3 spans 15 residues. CDR3 nucleotides: TGTGCCAGCAGCTTAGCGAATTCGGGACAGGATGGCTACACCTTC. Amino acids: CASSLANSGQDGYTF.

The V and J genes are TRBV30 and TRBJ1-6; perhaps TRBD1 as D (6 bases). Trimming took off 8 bases at V and 7 bases at J, with 15 bases between the two ends. Germline V gene sequence: CDR1 GTSNPN, CDR2 SVGIG (reference sequence). The CDR3 loop spans 13 amino acids. CDR3 nucleotides: TGTGCCCGGGGGGGGGCAGCAAATTCACCCCTCCACTTT. Protein: CARGGAANSPLHF. Full variable domain (outside the CDR3, taken from reference TRBV30 and TRBJ1-6): SQTIHQWPATLVQPVGSPLSLECTVEGTSNPNLYWYRQAAGRGLQLLFYSVGIGQISSEVPQNLSASRPQDRQFILSSKKLLLSDSGFYLCARGGAANSPLHFGNGTRLTVT.

The CDR3 spells CASRDLDRETQYF. CDR3 sequence (DNA): TGTGCCAGCAGGGACTTGGACAGGGAGACCCAGTACTTC. The genes are TRBV28 and TRBJ2-5; 7 bases map to TRBD1. The ends lost 6 bases at V and 5 bases at J; junction bases unmatched: 6. CDR1 and CDR2 (germline): MDHEN, SYDVKM. The CDR3 extends over 13 amino acids. The full variable domain, with the rest looked up from reference TRBV28 and TRBJ2-5, is DVKVTQSSRYLVKRTGEKVFLECVQDMDHENMFWYRQDPGLGLRLIYFSYDVKMKEKGDIPEGYSVSREKKERFSLILESASTNQTSMYLCASRDLDRETQYFGPGTRLLVL.

The chain uses TRBV11-3 and TRBJ2-5; D not resolved. V was clipped by 4 bases and J by 7 bases, with 13 bases between them. The CDR3 is 13 residues long. Per germline, CDR1 SGHNT and CDR2 YENEEA. CDR3 DNA sequence: TGTGCCAGCAGCTCGGACCACACCCGGACCCAGTACTTC. This sequence encodes CASSSDHTRTQYF.

V usage is TRBV5-1 and J usage is TRBJ2-4; TRBD2 might be the D (5 bases). With 0 bases removed from V and 0 bases from J, the gap between germline ends came to 16 bases. The CDR3 length is 18 residues. The germline V gene encodes CDR1 SGHRS and CDR2 YFSETQ. CDR3 loop: CASSLGLVSGTAKNIQYF. The CDR3 bases are TGCGCCAGCAGCTTGGGTTTAGTAAGCGGCACAGCCAAAAACATTCAGTACTTC. The whole variable domain, remainder taken from reference TRBV5-1 and TRBJ2-4, is KAGVTQTPRYLIKTRGQQVTLSCSPISGHRSVSWYQQTPGQGLQFLFEYFSETQRNKGNFPGRFSGRQFSNSRSEMNVSTLELGDSALYLCASSLGLVSGTAKNIQYFGAGTRLSVL.

The V call is TRBV18, the J call TRBJ1-2, with D unclear. The V gene's germline CDR1 is KGHSH and CDR2 LQKENI. The V end was cut by 2 bases, the J end by 5 bases, with 9 bases between. The CDR3 has 13 amino acids. The CDR3 bases are TGTGCCAGCTCACCAAGGGCGGCTTATGGCTACACCTTC. It codes for CASSPRAAYGYTF. The variable domain in full, with the rest retrieved from reference TRBV18 and TRBJ1-2, is NAGVMQNPRHLVRRRGQEARLRCSPMKGHSHVYWYRQLPEEGLKFMVYLQKENIIDESGMPKERFSAEFPKEGPSILRIQQVVRGDSAAYFCASSPRAAYGYTFGSGTRLTVV.

The chain employs TRBV28 and TRBJ1-4, with TRBD1 matching 7 bases. V shed 3 bases, J shed 0 bases, and the junction held 4 bases outside the gene matches. This CDR3 comprises 16 residues. Germline assignment: CDR1 MDHEN and CDR2 SYDVKM. The CDR3 is CASSFNRGTTNEKLFF. Written as DNA, the CDR3 is TGTGCCAGCAGTTTCAACAGGGGTACAACTAATGAAAAACTGTTTTTT. Drawing the rest from reference TRBV28 and TRBJ1-4, the complete variable domain is DVKVTQSSRYLVKRTGEKVFLECVQDMDHENMFWYRQDPGLGLRLIYFSYDVKMKEKGDIPEGYSVSREKKERFSLILESASTNQTSMYLCASSFNRGTTNEKLFFGSGTQLSVL.

This clone was observed a handful of times. The rearrangement links TRBV30 to TRBJ1-1; D might be TRBD1 (6 bases). V shed 8 bases and J shed 0 bases, with 16 bases lying between them. The CDR3 contains 14 residues. Germline V gene sequence: CDR1 GTSNPN, CDR2 SVGIG (reference sequence). CDR3 nucleotide sequence: TGTGCCCTAATTAGGGGGGCCGTGAACACTGAAGCTTTCTTT. This translates into CALIRGAVNTEAFF.

CDR3 sequence (DNA): TGTGCCAGCAGTTCTTGGACAGGCTCCTACAATGAGCAGTTCTTC. It codes for CASSSWTGSYNEQFF. The chain uses TRBV7-2 and TRBJ2-1, with TRBD1 identical over 7 bases. Germline trimming cut 6 bases from V and 0 bases from J; bases unmatched to any gene: 5. Germline V lookup: CDR1 SGHTA, CDR2 FQGNSA. CDR3 length: 15 residues. Full variable domain (outside the CDR3, taken from reference TRBV7-2 and TRBJ2-1): GAGVSQSPSNKVTEKGKDVELRCDPISGHTALYWYRQSLGQGLEFLIYFQGNSAPDKSGLPSDRFSAERTGGSVSTLTIQRTQQEDSAVYLCASSSWTGSYNEQFFGPGTRLTVL.

This clone was picked up a small number of times. The chain combines TRBV28 with TRBJ1-5; D is ambiguous. The V gene's germline CDR1 is MDHEN and CDR2 SYDVKM. This CDR3 has 11 residues. Between the trimmed V and J ends, which lost 7 bases and 8 bases, there was a span of 9 bases. CDR3 protein: CASMVHKPQHF. CDR3 DNA sequence: TGTGCCAGCATGGTTCACAAGCCCCAGCATTTT.

V gene TRBV29-1 combines with J gene TRBJ1-1, with D perhaps TRBD1 (6 bases). Trimming stripped 5 bases from V and 1 base from J, with 11 bases between. This CDR3 has 13 residues. Germline V gene lookup returns CDR1 SQVTM and CDR2 ANQGSEA. In DNA, the CDR3 is TGCAGCGTTTGGAACAGGGAGAACACTGAAGCTTTCTTT. It is translated as CSVWNRENTEAFF.

This clone was detected only once. The rearrangement links TRBV15 to TRBJ1-4, with 7 bases that match TRBD1. The CDR3 totals 15 residues. The germline CDR1 and CDR2 sequences are LNHNV and YYDKDF (reference sequence). V trimming: 11 bases; J trimming: 8 bases; junction bases outside the gene matches: 17. The CDR3 reads CASQAGGQGDEKLFF. The CDR3 region has the DNA TGTGCCTCTCAGGCCGGGGGGCAGGGGGACGAAAAACTGTTTTTT.

The J gene is TRBJ2-7, the V gene TRBV13; D is unclear. Deletions cut 5 bases from V and 0 bases from J, with 5 bases between. Germline-derived CDR1 and CDR2 are PRHDT and FYEKMQ (reference sequence). The CDR3 sequence is 12 residues long. In DNA, the CDR3 is TGTGCCAGCAGCCCTAGCTCCTACGAGCAGTACTTC. It yields the protein CASSPSSYEQYF.

The chain couples TRBV9 to TRBJ2-7; D may be TRBD1 (5 bases). CDR3 size: 16 residues. CDR1 is SGDLS and CDR2 is YYNGEE in the germline V gene. V was shortened by 3 bases and J by 0 bases, with 16 bases between the two germline ends. CDR3 protein: CASSDKWGGSSYEQYF. CDR3 sequence (DNA): TGTGCCAGCAGCGACAAGTGGGGCGGTAGCTCCTACGAGCAGTACTTC.

The chain recombines TRBV23-1 with TRBJ2-4; a possible D gene is TRBD2 (5 bases). TRBV23-1 is sorted into the ORF group, with uncertain function. The CDR3 runs 24 residues. V lost 3 bases to trimming and J lost 3 bases, with 39 bases between them. In nucleotides, the CDR3 is TGCGCCAGCAGTCAGCCAACCACCTCTATCTTGGAGGCAGAGTGCGCCGAGGTCAAAAACATTCAGTACTTC. It is translated as CASSQPTTSILEAECAEVKNIQYF.

This clone was found a few times. The genes are TRBV9 and TRBJ2-1; 11 bases align to TRBD2. CDR3 length: 22 residues. V lost 3 bases, J lost 1 base, and 21 bases stayed unmatched. In germline, CDR1 is SGDLS, CDR2 YYNGEE. CDR3 protein: CASSARIGGFLAGGNSYNEQFF. The CDR3 DNA sequence: TGTGCCAGCAGCGCTCGAATTGGGGGGTTTCTAGCGGGAGGAAATTCCTACAATGAGCAGTTCTTC.

The chain uses TRBV7-7 and TRBJ2-3; 7 positions match TRBD1. This CDR3 is 14 amino acids long. V shed 5 bases, J shed 1 base, and the junction held 3 bases outside the gene matches. In germline, CDR1 is SSHAT, CDR2 FNYEAQ (reference sequence). CDR3 coding DNA: TGTGCCAGCAGCAAGACAGGGCGCACAGATACGCAGTATTTT. Amino acid sequence: CASSKTGRTDTQYF.

CDR3 region: CASSVGSGGTDTQYF. CDR3 coding DNA: TGTGCCAGCAGCGTAGGTAGCGGGGGCACAGATACGCAGTATTTT. The chain is built from TRBV9 and TRBJ2-3; 8 nucleotides align to TRBD2. CDR3 length equals 15 residues. The germline gives CDR1 SGDLS, CDR2 YYNGEE. V dropped 0 bases and J dropped 1; count of bases not matched to a gene: 1.

This clone has only a few counts. The chain recombines TRBV21-1 with TRBJ2-2; TRBD2 is the table's D call and was not checked against the DNA. TRBV21-1 is a recognized pseudogene. The CDR3 loop spans 19 amino acids. The CDR3 loop reads CASSKVGSLGGEETGELFF. CDR3 nucleotide sequence: TGTGCCAGCAGCAAAGTTGGCAGCCTAGGAGGGGAGGAGACCGGGGAGCTGTTTTTT.

This CDR3 reads CASSPGGDYGYTF. CDR3 sequence (DNA): TGTGCCAGCAGCCCAGGGGGCGACTATGGCTACACCTTC. The chain carries TRBV5-6 and TRBJ1-2, with TRBD1 matching 8 bases. J was trimmed by 3 bases and V by 4 bases; bases with no gene match: 2. The germline V gene has CDR1 SGHDT and CDR2 YYEEEE. This CDR3 region has 13 residues.

The table lists this clone with a few counts. The chain links TRBV7-9 to TRBJ2-5; tentatively, D is TRBD1 (6 bases). Germline assignment: CDR1 SEHNR and CDR2 FQNEAQ (reference sequence). Trimming shortened V by 3 bases and J by 2 bases, and 10 bases separated the two germline ends. This CDR3 spans 14 amino acids. In nucleotides, the CDR3 is TGTGCCAGCAGCTTTGGTGGGACACAAGAGACCCAGTACTTC. It yields the protein CASSFGGTQETQYF.

The V and J genes are TRBV20-1 and TRBJ2-3, with D maybe TRBD2 (5 bases). Germline V gene lookup returns CDR1 DFQATT and CDR2 SNEGSKA (reference sequence). The ends were cut back, 6 bases at V and 5 bases at J, with 9 bases in the middle. This CDR3 contains 11 residues. CDR3 nucleotide sequence: TGCAGTGCCGAGGGTATAGATACGCAGTATTTT. Translating it yields CSAEGIDTQYF.

The rearrangement links TRBV5-6 to TRBJ2-3; D unclear. The V and J ends lost 4 bases and 3 bases respectively, with 9 bases between them. Germline CDR1 and CDR2: SGHDT and YYEEEE. The CDR3 has 13 residues. Here the CDR3 reads CASSPSETDTQYF. For the CDR3, the DNA is TGTGCCAGCAGCCCCTCCGAGACAGATACGCAGTATTTT.

The chain joins TRBV7-3 to TRBJ2-1; D possibly corresponds to TRBD1 (6 bases). The V gene lost 5 bases and the J gene lost 7 bases, with 21 bases spanning the gap. This CDR3 is built from 16 residues. Germline CDR1 is SGHTA and CDR2 is FQGTGA. DNA of the CDR3: TGTGCCAGCAGCCAACCTACAGGGCCGATGGGGAATGAGCAGTTCTTC. It specifies CASSQPTGPMGNEQFF.

In its sample, this clone was seen a few times. Within the sample, other DNA sequences also encode this same CDR3. This chain uses TRBV7-9 with TRBJ1-3, with unresolved D. This CDR3 contains 16 residues. The V end was cut by 2 bases, the J end by 0 bases, with 11 bases between. Germline V lookup: CDR1 SEHNR, CDR2 FQNEAQ (reference sequence). CDR3 sequence reads: CASSLTGGNSGNTIYF. CDR3 bases: TGTGCCAGCAGCTTAACCGGAGGGAACTCTGGAAACACCATATATTTT.